This T cell receptor (beta chain) derives from a study of early T cells in non-severe SARS-CoV-2 infection. For the study at large: Bulk RNA isolated from unsorted whole blood underwent sequencing; chains were not paired. Findings and limits, study-wide: Clonotype matching in VDJdb favored anti-spike CD8 responses and did not capture private and CD4 specificities.

This clonotype was recorded many times. The target antigen is unknown. Individually, cDNA molecules had unique molecular identifiers attached to them. TCRdb called the 5' RACE reads again in MiXCR, with one record for every CDR3 protein. The sample has tens of thousands of distinct CDR3 sequences; roughly a tenth are singletons. Germline CDR1 SGHTA, CDR2 FQGNSA. The CDR3 runs to 15 residues. The ends lost 7 bases at V and 6 bases at J; junction bases unmatched: 9. The source of this sequence is an adult who was a healthcare worker with PCR-confirmed SARS-CoV-2 infection or an uninfected control (not recorded which). The sequenced material came from whole blood. The chain is built from TRBV7-2 and TRBJ1-5, with TRBD1 identical over 10 bases. CDR3 sequence (DNA): TGTGCCAGCACCGAACCGGGACAGGGGTTTCAGCCCCAGCATTTT. Protein product: CASTEPGQGFQPQHF.